This entry lists 23 T cell receptor beta chains sequenced from one sample in a study of shared clonotypes between healthy human individuals. CD45RO-negative CD8 cells positively selected for CCR7 made up the naive population, which excluded terminally differentiated effector memory CD45RA+ cells. This table comes from immunoSEQ multiplex PCR, and its TCRdb copy is limited to in-frame clones, with some not included. The table shows around 2,000,000 clones, with roughly 94% occurring only once. The source material was naive CD8+ T cells sorted from blood. All receptors derive from a man between 18 and 35 years old in good health.

V usage is TRBV4-2 and J usage is TRBJ2-3, with D hard to call. Germline V CDR1 and CDR2: LGHNA, YNFKEQ. The V and J ends lost 4 bases and 2 bases respectively, with 13 bases between them. The CDR3 spans 15 residues. The CDR3 coding sequence is TGTGCCAGCAGCCCCCCTCAGTCCTCCACAGATACGCAGTATTTT. Protein sequence: CASSPPQSSTDTQYF.

The chain carries TRBV11-2 and TRBJ2-1; TRBD2 agrees at 13 bases. Germline assignment: CDR1 SGHAT and CDR2 FQNNGV. V lost 4 bases to trimming and J lost 5 bases; unmatched junction nucleotides: 8. The CDR3 sequence is 17 residues long. The CDR3 DNA reads as TGTGCCAGCAGCTCCAGGACTAGCGGGAGTCCGGACAATGAGCAGTTCTTC. Protein: CASSSRTSGSPDNEQFF.

About this clone itself: The sample carries other DNA sequences with the same CDR3. The CDR3 region is CASSQVREGYEQYF. CDR3 nucleotides: TGCGCCAGCAGCCAAGTCCGGGAGGGTTACGAGCAGTACTTC. The chain has TRBV4-1 and TRBJ2-7; 8 bases match TRBD2. CDR3 length: 14 residues. The germline CDR1 and CDR2 sequences are MGHRA and YSYEKL. V lost 1 base to trimming and J lost 4 bases; unmatched junction nucleotides: 3.

This clone was counted a single time. The rearrangement links TRBV27 to TRBJ1-2; a weak D match, TRBD1 (5 bases). Trimming removed 2 bases at V and 6 bases at J, with 13 bases between. The CDR3 is made up of 14 amino acids. Germline V gene sequence: CDR1 MNHEY, CDR2 SMNVEV (reference sequence). The CDR3 region has the DNA TGTGCCAGCAGTTTAAAACTAGGGACTGATGGCTACACCTTC. This translates into CASSLKLGTDGYTF.

The rearrangement uses TRBV15 and TRBJ1-3; D is ambiguous. CDR3 length: 13 residues. Germline values: CDR1 LNHNV, CDR2 YYDKDF (reference sequence). V lost 3 bases and J lost 4, with 7 bases in between. The CDR3 region is CATSRMTGNTIYF. CDR3 coding DNA: TGTGCCACCAGCAGGATGACAGGAAACACCATATATTTT.

The V gene is TRBV30, the J gene TRBJ1-1, with TRBD1 matching 7 bases. This CDR3 spans 14 amino acids. J was trimmed by 6 bases and V by 4 bases; bases with no gene match: 11. CDR1 is GTSNPN, CDR2 SVGIG, per germline (reference sequence). The CDR3 spells CAWTRDSEVPEAFF. The CDR3 DNA follows: TGTGCCTGGACCCGGGACAGCGAAGTCCCTGAAGCTTTCTTT.

The rearrangement links TRBV30 to TRBJ1-1; D is ambiguous. Looked up from germline, CDR1 is GTSNPN and CDR2 is SVGIG (reference sequence). The CDR3 totals 15 residues. The germline V and J ends were trimmed by 5 bases and 3 bases, with 19 bases remaining between them. The CDR3 DNA follows: TGTGCCTGGGACGGCCTCACCGAGCCTCACACTGAAGCTTTCTTT. Translated, it gives CAWDGLTEPHTEAFF.

The genes are TRBV27 and TRBJ2-7; TRBD2 aligns across 7 bases. CDR1 and CDR2 (germline): MNHEY, SMNVEV (reference sequence). The CDR3 runs to 15 residues. V shed 5 bases, J shed 1 base, and the junction held 8 bases outside the gene matches. Here the CDR3 reads CASSVRAGSSYEQYF. In nucleotides, the CDR3 is TGTGCCAGCAGTGTGAGAGCGGGATCTTCCTACGAGCAGTACTTC.

The J gene is TRBJ2-5, the V gene TRBV6-1, with D perhaps matching TRBD2 (7 bases). Per the germline V gene, CDR1 is MNHNS and CDR2 is SASEGT. V lost 5 bases to trimming and J lost 2 bases, with 15 bases between them. CDR3 length equals 15 residues. The CDR3 is CASSNPGGLQETQYF. The CDR3 coding sequence is TGTGCCAGCAGTAATCCGGGGGGCTTACAAGAGACCCAGTACTTC.

CDR3 sequence: CASSDGGQPQHF. CDR3 bases: TGCGCCAGCAGTGACGGGGGTCAGCCCCAGCATTTT. The chain uses TRBV10-2 and TRBJ1-5; possible D gene TRBD1, 5 bases. This CDR3 is 12 amino acids long. CDR1 is WSHSY and CDR2 is SAAADI in the germline V gene. With 3 bases removed from V and 6 bases from J, the gap between germline ends came to 6 bases.

CDR3 bases: TGTGCCAGCTCACCACTGGCGGGGATTGATACGCAGTATTTT. Its translation: CASSPLAGIDTQYF. The chain combines TRBV18 with TRBJ2-3; the D gene is possibly TRBD2 (6 bases). V was trimmed by 1 base and J by 6 bases, leaving 11 bases between them. The CDR3 runs to 14 residues. Per germline, CDR1 KGHSH and CDR2 LQKENI. The variable domain in full, with the rest retrieved from reference TRBV18 and TRBJ2-3, is NAGVMQNPRHLVRRRGQEARLRCSPMKGHSHVYWYRQLPEEGLKFMVYLQKENIIDESGMPKERFSAEFPKEGPSILRIQQVVRGDSAAYFCASSPLAGIDTQYFGPGTRLTVL.

The chain uses TRBV6-5 and TRBJ2-7; D uncertain. CDR1 and CDR2 from the germline V gene are MNHEY and SVGAGI. This CDR3 is built from 15 residues. The V end was cut by 5 bases, the J end by 0 bases, with 14 bases between. The CDR3 loop is CASSTPREDSYEQYF. CDR3 in DNA: TGTGCCAGCAGTACTCCCCGAGAGGACTCCTACGAGCAGTACTTC.

This chain joins TRBV6-5 and TRBJ1-2, with TRBD1 as a possible D gene (5 bases). V shed 5 bases and J shed 2 bases, with 9 bases lying between them. Looked up from germline, CDR1 is MNHEY and CDR2 is SVGAGI. The CDR3 length is 13 residues. CDR3 loop: CASSPEGNYGYTF. The CDR3, as DNA: TGTGCCAGCAGTCCAGAGGGGAACTATGGCTACACCTTC.

The V call is TRBV7-8, the J call TRBJ2-6; D gene ambiguous. CDR1 is SGHVS and CDR2 is FQNEAQ in the germline V gene. V was shortened by 0 bases and J by 0 bases, with 9 bases between the two germline ends. CDR3 length equals 17 residues. Written as DNA, the CDR3 is TGTGCCAGCAGCTTAGCCCGACCCCACTCTGGGGCCAACGTCCTGACTTTC. The encoded protein is CASSLARPHSGANVLTF.

The genes are TRBV4-3 and TRBJ2-2; 8 bases are a match to TRBD2. There are 16 residues in the CDR3. Germline V gene data show CDR1 as LGHNA and CDR2 as YSLEER. V lost 4 bases and J lost 3; bases outside the gene matches: 7. CDR3 sequence (DNA): TGCGCCAGCAGCCCCTCGGGACTAGGTCACACCGGGGAGCTGTTTTTT. Encoded protein: CASSPSGLGHTGELFF.

The chain links TRBV6-6 to TRBJ1-1, with D perhaps matching TRBD1 (5 bases). Trimming removed 1 base at V and 2 bases at J, with 8 bases between. The germline CDR1 and CDR2 sequences are MNHNY and SVGAGI (reference sequence). The CDR3 spans 14 residues. The CDR3 spells CASSYLGVNTEAFF. CDR3 nucleotides: TGTGCCAGCAGTTACTTGGGGGTAAACACTGAAGCTTTCTTT.

V and J are TRBV5-8 and TRBJ2-5, with TRBD1 identical over 11 bases. Germline V lookup: CDR1 SGHTS, CDR2 YDEGEE. V shed 4 bases and J 4 bases; nucleotides not matched to a gene: 6. The CDR3 extends over 15 amino acids. CDR3 protein: CASSQGTGGLETQYF. The CDR3 nucleotides are TGTGCCAGCAGCCAAGGGACAGGGGGGTTAGAGACCCAGTACTTC.

The CDR3 here is CASSEGANYGYTF. CDR3 nucleotide sequence: TGTGCCAGCAGTGAGGGAGCTAACTATGGCTACACCTTC. The chain carries TRBV25-1 and TRBJ1-2; D is unresolved. The CDR3 loop spans 13 amino acids. CDR1 MGHDK and CDR2 SYGVNS come from the germline V gene. Deletions cut 3 bases from V and 0 bases from J, with 5 bases between.

The gene calls are TRBV4-1 and TRBJ2-7, with unresolved D. Between the trimmed V and J ends, which lost 2 bases and 0 bases, there was a span of 11 bases. Germline V gives CDR1 MGHRA, CDR2 YSYEKL. CDR3 length: 15 amino acids. CDR3 DNA: TGCGCCAGCAGCCAAATCCAGATGAGCTCCTACGAGCAGTACTTC. This encodes CASSQIQMSSYEQYF.

The V and J genes are TRBV7-2 and TRBJ2-7; 11 bases are shared with TRBD2. Trimming cost V 7 bases and J 3 bases; bases outside gene matches: 5. CDR1 and CDR2 from the germline V gene are SGHTA and FQGNSA. The CDR3 covers 14 residues. The CDR3 nucleotides read TGTGCCAGCACCACGACTAGCGGGGACTACGAGCAGTACTTC. It is translated as CASTTTSGDYEQYF.

Only one count was recorded for this clone. The CDR3 DNA reads as TGTGCCAGCAGCTTAGCGACAGGGGCTACCTACGAGCAGTACTTC. Protein sequence: CASSLATGATYEQYF. The chain carries TRBV11-1 and TRBJ2-7, with TRBD1 matching over 8 bases. V lost 0 bases, J lost 2 bases, and 3 bases stayed unmatched. The CDR3 loop spans 15 amino acids. Germline-derived CDR1 and CDR2 are SGHAT and FQDESV (reference sequence).

The V gene is TRBV11-3, the J gene TRBJ2-3; the D is unclear. The CDR3 covers 13 residues. Looked up from germline, CDR1 is SGHNT and CDR2 is YENEEA. The V gene lost 2 bases and the J gene lost 1 base, with 4 bases spanning the gap. This CDR3 is CASSLYGTDTQYF. The CDR3 DNA is TGTGCCAGCAGCTTATATGGCACAGATACGCAGTATTTT.

Worth noting for this clone: The same CDR3 arises from other DNA sequences in this sample as well. The CDR3 DNA follows: TGTGCCAGCAGCCCGGGGGCCTCAGGGGCCAACGTCCTGACTTTC. It codes for CASSPGASGANVLTF. V usage is TRBV27 and J usage is TRBJ2-6; D is perhaps TRBD1 or TRBD2 (6 bases each). Germline CDR1 is MNHEY and CDR2 is SMNVEV (reference sequence). V was cut by 6 bases and J by 4 bases, with 13 bases left in between. This CDR3 comprises 15 residues.